This entry is about one T cell receptor beta chain. Original analysis: Researchers report that nucleated cell counts were estimated from reference gene primer amplification. Clones were sequenced by immunoSEQ multiplex PCR, and TCRdb holds only the in-frame ones, with some missing. V and J calls and clone size are those listed in that table; D and trimming were worked out from the DNA. The sample includes more than 200,000 clones, around 83% of them seen just once. The data are from a study of blood T cell repertoires in COVID-19. Across the study: The origin of the acute and convalescent COVID-19 samples was the United States, Italy and Spain. T cells, B-cell-depleted T cells, or PBMCs supplied cDNA or gDNA.

The CDR3 totals 15 residues. The V end lost 3 bases, the J end lost 1 base, and 13 bases lay between the germline ends. CDR1 and CDR2 from the germline V gene are MDHEN and SYDVKM. The specimen was peripheral blood. The chain couples TRBV28 to TRBJ2-7, with D possibly being TRBD2 (5 bases). The TCR comes from a man aged 40-55 years with active or convalescent COVID-19. CDR3 sequence reads: CASSLVGLASYEQYF. CDR3 nucleotides: TGTGCCAGCAGTTTGGTAGGCCTAGCATCCTACGAGCAGTACTTC.